This T cell receptor (beta chain) stems from a study of blood T cell repertoires in COVID-19. Participants were placed into cohorts based on the clinical history they reported. Per the germline V gene, CDR1 is LNHDA and CDR2 is SQIVND (reference sequence). V was shortened by 3 bases and J by 11 bases, with 19 bases between the two germline ends. CDR3 size: 14 residues. The protocol was immunoSEQ multiplex PCR, while the TCRdb copy is restricted to in-frame clones and leaves out a portion. This sample has a few hundred thousand clones, with approximately 85% found just once. The receptor was derived from a man aged 25 to 45 who had recovered from COVID-19. Sequenced sample: PBMCs or T cells enriched from blood (not recorded which). The chain is built from TRBV19 and TRBJ1-1; no reliable D call. CDR3 sequence (DNA): TGTGCCAGTAGTATCCGCCGGGAACCCCCTGTCGCTTTCTTT. It encodes CASSIRREPPVAFF.